The clone carrying this TCR beta chain has just a few counts. Its antigen is undetermined. This specimen comes from a study of cytomegalovirus exposure and HLA in healthy donors. General observations from the study: 150 to 200 TCR beta chains were listed as cytomegalovirus-associated. A few of the chains that were CMV-associated were confirmed in vitro to be specific for CMV antigens.

J lost 8 bases, V lost 4 bases, and 4 bases had no gene match. Per the germline V gene, CDR1 is MNHEY and CDR2 is SVGAGI. The CDR3 extends over 13 amino acids. The repertoire was sequenced with immunoSEQ multiplex PCR; TCRdb's copy has only in-frame clones and lacks some. The table has about 180,000 clones, 85% seen once; the top ten hold about a sixth. The V gene is TRBV6-5, the J gene TRBJ2-3; 9 nucleotides line up with TRBD1. The sample consisted of PBMCs. The TCR originated in a man between 18 and 29 years old in good health and CMV-seropositive. The CDR3 coding sequence is TGTGCCAGCAGTTCCCCGACAGGGGGTACGCAGTATTTT. It is translated as CASSSPTGGTQYF.